Below are 6 T cell receptor beta chains sequenced from a single sample in a study of blood T cell dynamics during melanoma immunotherapy. The repertoire was sequenced with immunoSEQ multiplex PCR; TCRdb's copy has only in-frame clones and lacks some. This sample has approximately 23,000 clones, with around 92% found just once. Time point of the sample: pre-treatment baseline. Material: blood, obtained from a patient treated with checkpoint blockade. All receptors derive from a human donor with melanoma.

V is TRBV5-1 and J is TRBJ1-3; 8 positions match TRBD1. The CDR3 loop spans 16 amino acids. The V gene end was trimmed by 4 bases and the J gene end by 8 bases; junction bases not matched to a gene: 14. Germline V gene sequence: CDR1 SGHRS, CDR2 YFSETQ. CDR3 bases: TGCGCCAGCAGCCTTGGACAGGGTCGCTCGGGGGACACCATATATTTT. Translated, it gives CASSLGQGRSGDTIYF. Full variable domain (rest looked up from reference TRBV5-1 and TRBJ1-3): KAGVTQTPRYLIKTRGQQVTLSCSPISGHRSVSWYQQTPGQGLQFLFEYFSETQRNKGNFPGRFSGRQFSNSRSEMNVSTLELGDSALYLCASSLGQGRSGDTIYFGEGSWLTVV.

CDR3 loop: CSVVLLGEQYF. CDR3 bases: TGCAGCGTTGTCCTCTTGGGCGAGCAGTACTTC. The genes are TRBV29-1 and TRBJ2-7; no reliable D call. Germline V gene sequence: CDR1 SQVTM, CDR2 ANQGSEA. V was cut by 4 bases and J by 6 bases, with 10 bases left in between. The CDR3 contains 11 residues.

The V call is TRBV11-2, the J call TRBJ1-3; 7 nucleotides agree with TRBD1. This CDR3 is 15 amino acids long. V gave up 3 bases and J gave up 2 bases; unmatched junction bases: 4. Germline V gives CDR1 SGHAT, CDR2 FQNNGV. The chain's CDR3 is CASSLDRTTGNTIYF. CDR3 DNA sequence: TGTGCCAGCAGCTTGGACAGGACCACTGGAAACACCATATATTTT.

V and J are TRBV28 and TRBJ2-7; TRBD2 aligns across 8 bases. CDR1 MDHEN and CDR2 SYDVKM come from the germline V gene. V shed 9 bases, J shed 3 bases, and the junction held 7 bases outside the gene matches. The CDR3 loop spans 13 amino acids. CDR3 protein: CASNSGAIYEQYF. Here the CDR3 DNA reads TGTGCCAGTAATAGCGGGGCAATCTACGAGCAGTACTTC.

This chain uses TRBV10-2 with TRBJ2-5, with TRBD2 matching over 9 bases. With V trimmed by 2 bases and J by 5 bases, 6 bases remained unmatched. Germline-derived CDR1 and CDR2 are WSHSY and SAAADI. CDR3 length: 15 residues. The CDR3 loop is CASSEPAGGYETQYF. DNA of the CDR3: TGCGCCAGCAGTGAGCCAGCGGGGGGTTATGAGACCCAGTACTTC.

The chain couples TRBV11-1 to TRBJ2-5; no firm D call. This CDR3 region has 13 residues. V gave up 1 base and J gave up 4 bases, with 7 bases separating them. Germline CDR1 reads SGHAT; CDR2 reads FQDESV (reference sequence). In DNA, the CDR3 is TGTGCCAGCAGCTTAGGTATGGGAGAGACCCAGTACTTC. It encodes CASSLGMGETQYF.